This T cell receptor beta chain originates from a study of T cells in tuberculosis. General study findings and limits: Low-affinity CD1B-GMM tetramer-binding T cells may have been missed.

Sorting used thawed, overnight-rested PBMC stained with anti-CD3, a viability dye and GMM-loaded CD1B tetramer. The lipid loaded on the CD1B tetramers was C32 glucose monomycolate from Rhodococcus equi. From each donor, approximately 100,000 tetramer-negative cells were sorted. This clone was detected a few times. Trimming stripped 7 bases from V and 7 bases from J, with 21 bases between. The CDR3 runs 15 residues. The germline V gene has CDR1 LNHDA and CDR2 SQIVND (reference sequence). No alpha-beta pairing information exists for these sequences. TCRdb keeps only in-frame clones here, not all; method: immunoSEQ multiplex PCR. The sample lists 60,000 or so clones; about four fifths were seen once.

The J gene is TRBJ2-3, the V gene TRBV19, with D possibly being TRBD1 (6 bases). The specimen sequenced was CD1b-GMM tetramer-negative cells sorted from PBMCs. This sequence originates from an adult woman with latent tuberculosis. The CDR3 protein is CASTPTGPQDNTQYF. In DNA form, the CDR3 reads TGTGCCAGTACACCGACAGGCCCGCAAGACAATACGCAGTATTTT.